These 31 T cell receptor beta chains were sequenced from one sample in a study of blood T cells in healthy people across ages. Alongside a J-beta primer mix, a sample-barcoded 5' primer served in a second PCR lasting roughly 7 to 11 cycles. MiXCR was run by TCRdb on the 5' RACE reads, yielding one entry per CDR3 protein. The sample contains approximately 800,000 distinct CDR3 sequences, around a quarter of which appear only once. The sample was also linked to a second study, of T cells of mothers and their children.

Sequencing input: blood. The receptor source for this set is a boy between 10 and 17 years old in good health.

The V call is TRBV7-9, the J call TRBJ1-1, with D unclear. Trimming shortened V by 4 bases and J by 1 base, and 7 bases separated the two germline ends. The CDR3 length is 13 residues. In germline, CDR1 is SEHNR, CDR2 FQNEAQ (reference sequence). For the CDR3, the DNA is TGTGCCAGCAGCTCATTTGCGAACACTGAAGCTTTCTTT. This encodes CASSSFANTEAFF.

The chain employs TRBV20-1 and TRBJ2-5, with a tentative D call TRBD1 (6 bases). The CDR3 is 13 amino acids. Trimming took off 2 bases at V and 1 base at J, with 8 bases between the two ends. CDR1 DFQATT and CDR2 SNEGSKA come from the germline V gene (reference sequence). The CDR3 here is CSARRGSQETQYF. CDR3 nucleotide sequence: TGCAGTGCTAGAAGGGGGTCCCAAGAGACCCAGTACTTC.

This clonotype was picked up a small number of times. The rearrangement links TRBV12-5 to TRBJ2-5; D is undetermined. The CDR3 sequence is 15 residues long. V lost 1 base, J lost 5 bases, and 14 bases lay in between. Germline V gene data show CDR1 as LGHNT and CDR2 as FRNRAP. CDR3 coding DNA: TGTGCTAGTGGTTTGGGTACCGTCACCGGGGAGACCCAGTACTTC. The encoded protein is CASGLGTVTGETQYF.

This sequence joins TRBV14 and TRBJ2-5; D may be TRBD1 or TRBD2 (6 bases each). The J call may be in error: the DNA end matches TRBJ2-7 better. Germline loops: CDR1 SGHDN, CDR2 FVKESK. This CDR3 contains 16 residues. The CDR3 loop is CASSQEFARGDDEQYF. Here the CDR3 DNA reads TGTGCCAGCAGCCAAGAATTCGCTAGGGGGGATGACGAGCAGTACTTC.

This chain connects TRBV13 to TRBJ1-4; TRBD1 matches at 7 bases. Per the germline V gene, CDR1 is PRHDT and CDR2 is FYEKMQ (reference sequence). This CDR3 region has 14 residues. The V segment lost 4 bases and the J segment 10 bases; nucleotides outside the gene matches: 9. This CDR3 reads CASSSAATGRKLFF. The CDR3 region has the DNA TGTGCCAGCAGCTCTGCGGCGACAGGGCGAAAACTGTTTTTT.

This sequence joins TRBV6-5 and TRBJ1-2; D is unresolved. CDR3 length equals 13 residues. Germline assignment: CDR1 MNHEY and CDR2 SVGAGI. The germline V and J ends were trimmed by 6 bases and 4 bases, with 12 bases remaining between them. CDR3 sequence (DNA): TGTGCCAGCAGACGGACGGTACGCTATGGCTACACCTTC. It yields the protein CASRRTVRYGYTF.

CDR3 sequence reads: CASSLEFWADGYGDYNEQFF. The CDR3 DNA reads as TGTGCCAGCAGCTTGGAGTTTTGGGCAGATGGCTACGGAGATTACAATGAGCAGTTCTTC. This chain links TRBV5-6 with TRBJ2-1, with unresolved D. V lost 0 bases and J 4 bases, leaving 26 bases between the germline ends. From germline, CDR1 is SGHDT and CDR2 YYEEEE. CDR3 length equals 20 residues.

The CDR3 DNA is TGCAGTGTTCAACAGGGTGGGAATCAGCCCCAGCATTTT. This sequence encodes CSVQQGGNQPQHF. This chain uses TRBV20-1 with TRBJ1-5; possibly TRBD1 for D (6 bases). CDR1 and CDR2 from the germline V gene are DFQATT and SNEGSKA (reference sequence). V was shortened by 7 bases and J by 4 bases, with 14 bases between the two germline ends. This CDR3 contains 13 residues.

V usage is TRBV3-1 and J usage is TRBJ2-7; D gene unclear. V was pared by 6 bases and J by 6 bases, with 15 bases between. Looked up from germline, CDR1 is LGHDT and CDR2 is YNNKEL (reference sequence). The CDR3 has 13 amino acids. CDR3 residues: CASSRDNQAEQYF. As DNA, the CDR3 is TGTGCCAGCAGTCGTGACAATCAAGCCGAGCAGTACTTC.

Only a few counts were recorded for this clonotype. The chain has TRBV28 and TRBJ1-1, with 7 bases aligning to TRBD1. J was trimmed by 3 bases and V by 3 bases; bases with no gene match: 4. Germline CDR1 and CDR2: MDHEN and SYDVKM. The CDR3 runs 14 residues. The CDR3 region has the DNA TGTGCCAGCAGTTTGACAGGGATGGACACTGAAGCTTTCTTT. Its protein is CASSLTGMDTEAFF.

This clonotype was detected a few times. The chain combines TRBV3-1 with TRBJ2-1; 11 bases align to TRBD2. The DNA end is more similar to TRBJ2-5, so the J call may be wrong. The CDR3 is 18 amino acids. CDR1 is LGHDT and CDR2 is YNNKEL in the germline V gene (reference sequence). CDR3 protein: CASSQDWTGTSGTRTQYF. DNA for the CDR3: TGTGCCAGCAGCCAAGATTGGACCGGGACTAGCGGTACCAGGACCCAGTACTTC.

This clonotype turned up a few times. This chain joins TRBV6-6 and TRBJ1-5; D not certain. CDR1 and CDR2 from the germline V gene are MNHNY and SVGAGI (reference sequence). V dropped 11 bases and J dropped 6 bases, with 17 bases sitting between them. The CDR3 runs 13 residues. For the CDR3, the DNA is TGTGCCTCTAAAACCCCCAGCGCTCAGCCCCAGCATTTT. Translated: CASKTPSAQPQHF.

This clonotype was found a few times. This sequence joins TRBV12-3 or TRBV12-4 and TRBJ1-3, with 8 bases lining up with TRBD1. This CDR3 spans 15 amino acids. V lost 6 bases and J lost 1; bases outside the gene matches: 5. CDR3 sequence: CASSVRQGSGNTIYF. CDR3 sequence (DNA): TGTGCCAGCAGCGTGCGACAGGGGTCTGGAAACACCATATATTTT.

In DNA, the CDR3 is TGTGCCAGCAGCTTAGGAGGGATGGAGGGCTACACCTTC. This codes for CASSLGGMEGYTF. The chain is built from TRBV7-9 and TRBJ1-2; D is unresolved. In germline, CDR1 is SEHNR, CDR2 FQNEAQ (reference sequence). The CDR3 covers 13 residues. V lost 1 base to trimming and J lost 8 bases, with 11 bases between them.

This clonotype has more than one count but fewer than ten. The chain links TRBV11-2 to TRBJ2-5, with 14 bases lining up with TRBD2. Germline lookup yields CDR1 SGHAT and CDR2 FQNNGV. V shed 5 bases, J shed 3 bases, and the junction held 5 bases outside the gene matches. The CDR3 sequence is 16 residues long. In DNA form, the CDR3 reads TGTGCCAGCAGCACCGGGACTAGCGGGGGTAAAGAGACCCAGTACTTC. Protein product: CASSTGTSGGKETQYF. The variable domain in full, with the rest retrieved from reference TRBV11-2 and TRBJ2-5, is EAGVAQSPRYKIIEKRQSVAFWCNPISGHATLYWYQQILGQGPKLLIQFQNNGVVDDSQLPKDRFSAERLKGVDSTLKIQPAKLEDSAVYLCASSTGTSGGKETQYFGPGTRLLVL.

This clonotype was recorded a few times. The gene calls are TRBV29-1 and TRBJ2-5; 9 bases agree with TRBD1. With the DNA end fitting TRBJ2-1 better, the J assignment may be wrong. CDR1 is SQVTM and CDR2 is ANQGSEA in the germline V gene. The CDR3 consists of 13 residues. CDR3 protein: CNVRTGVGNEQFF. The CDR3 DNA is TGCAACGTCAGGACAGGGGTGGGCAATGAGCAGTTCTTC.

The chain joins TRBV20-1 to TRBJ2-5; 12 nucleotides align to TRBD2. The ends lost 0 bases at V and 2 bases at J; junction bases unmatched: 7. Germline V gene data show CDR1 as DFQATT and CDR2 as SNEGSKA (reference sequence). This CDR3 region has 17 residues. The CDR3 region has the DNA TGCAGTGCTAGAGAGGGTTGGACTAGCGGGGCACAAGAGACCCAGTACTTC. Residues: CSAREGWTSGAQETQYF.

This sequence joins TRBV5-1 and TRBJ1-2; no clear D gene. V dropped 3 bases and J dropped 3 bases, with 6 bases sitting between them. Germline V gene sequence: CDR1 SGHRS, CDR2 YFSETQ. The CDR3 extends over 12 amino acids. The DNA of the CDR3 is TGCGCCAGCAGCTCCCAATACTATGGCTACACCTTC. Its translation is CASSSQYYGYTF.

This clonotype has only a few counts. In DNA form, the CDR3 reads TGTGCCAGCAGCGGACAGACAACTAATGAAAAACTGTTTTTT. Its translation: CASSGQTTNEKLFF. This chain joins TRBV12-3 or TRBV12-4 and TRBJ1-4, with D possibly being TRBD1 (6 bases). CDR3 length: 14 amino acids. V was shortened by 6 bases and J by 0 bases, with 8 bases between the two germline ends.

This sequence joins TRBV5-1 and TRBJ1-2, with no clear D. V was pared by 1 base and J by 5 bases, with 9 bases between. Germline V CDR1 and CDR2: SGHRS, YFSETQ. The CDR3 spans 13 residues. The CDR3 DNA is TGCGCCAGCAGCTTGAGGGTGGCTTATGGCTACACCTTC. This sequence encodes CASSLRVAYGYTF.

This clonotype was seen ten or more times. The gene calls are TRBV6-6 and TRBJ2-5, with D tentatively TRBD2 (5 bases). Per germline, CDR1 MNHNY and CDR2 SVGAGI (reference sequence). The V and J ends lost 8 bases and 0 bases respectively, with 7 bases between them. The CDR3 runs 12 residues. The CDR3 DNA reads as TGTGCCAGCGGGGAGTACCAAGAGACCCAGTACTTC. It is translated as CASGEYQETQYF.

This clonotype was picked up a small number of times. The junction differs from germline at one of its ends, possibly a read error. The chain couples TRBV3-1 to TRBJ2-5; no clear D. CDR3 length: 14 amino acids. The V gene's germline CDR1 is LGHDT and CDR2 YNNKEL (reference sequence). CDR3: CAGSQAPYQETQYF. The CDR3 DNA sequence: TGTGCCGGCAGCCAAGCCCCGTACCAAGAGACCCAGTACTTC.

The chain employs TRBV7-9 and TRBJ1-4, with 7 nucleotides matching TRBD1. The CDR3 length is 16 residues. CDR1 and CDR2 (germline): SEHNR, FQNEAQ (reference sequence). V gave up 5 bases and J gave up 2 bases; unmatched junction bases: 8. CDR3 residues: CASSQPVTGTNEKLFF. CDR3 nucleotides: TGTGCCAGCAGCCAGCCCGTGACAGGGACTAATGAAAAACTGTTTTTT.

The chain carries TRBV4-2 and TRBJ2-7; 10 bases are a match to TRBD2. Losses at the gene ends were 0 bases for V and 4 bases for J; bases not matched to a gene: 9. The CDR3 has 17 residues. Germline V CDR1 and CDR2: LGHNA, YNFKEQ. The chain's CDR3 is CASSQEGAGGVQYEQYF. DNA for the CDR3: TGTGCCAGCAGCCAAGAAGGAGCGGGGGGGGTGCAATACGAGCAGTACTTC.

This sequence joins TRBV12-3 or TRBV12-4 and TRBJ2-1, with 9 bases matching TRBD2. Trimming cost V 6 bases and J 0 bases; bases outside gene matches: 12. This CDR3 has 18 residues. CDR3 in amino acids: CASSPGGSGGVSYNEQFF. The CDR3 nucleotides read TGTGCCAGCAGCCCCGGGGGTAGCGGGGGAGTCTCCTACAATGAGCAGTTCTTC.

In this sample, this clonotype turned up a few times. CDR3 nucleotides: TGTGCCATCAGTGATAGGGACAGGGTCCAAGAGACCCAGTACTTC. This codes for CAISDRDRVQETQYF. The chain employs TRBV10-3 and TRBJ2-5, with TRBD1 identical over 9 bases. The CDR3 spans 15 residues. Trimming took 3 bases from V and 1 from J; bases not matched to a gene: 3. Germline lookup yields CDR1 ENHRY and CDR2 SYGVKD.

This clonotype was seen at least ten times. This chain connects TRBV12-3 or TRBV12-4 to TRBJ2-5; 9 nucleotides align to TRBD1. V gave up 7 bases and J gave up 6 bases; unmatched junction bases: 6. The CDR3 is 13 residues long. CDR3 in DNA: TGTGCCAGCATTGAGACAGGGGGAAAGACCCAGTACTTC. Translated, it gives CASIETGGKTQYF.

About this clonotype: A junction end diverges from the germline sequence, so it may reflect a read error. The genes are TRBV6-6 and TRBJ1-2; the D is unclear. Per the germline V gene, CDR1 is MNHNY and CDR2 is SVGAGI (reference sequence). The CDR3 runs to 10 residues. CDR3 DNA: TGTGCCAGCAGGGCACGGCTTCTAGTCTTC. This codes for CASRARLLVF.

The gene calls are TRBV9 and TRBJ2-6; D unclear. Germline V gives CDR1 SGDLS, CDR2 YYNGEE. This CDR3 contains 11 residues. The V end lost 0 bases, the J end lost 14 bases, and 6 bases lay between the germline ends. For the CDR3, the DNA is TGTGCCAGCAGCGTAGGGGATTTCCTGACTTTC. It yields the protein CASSVGDFLTF.

The chain combines TRBV6-5 with TRBJ1-2; D not resolved. Germline CDR1 reads MNHEY; CDR2 reads SVGAGI. V was cut by 2 bases and J by 8 bases, with 15 bases left in between. The CDR3 sequence is 14 residues long. The CDR3 reads CASSYARPTGGYTF. The CDR3 DNA reads as TGTGCCAGCAGTTACGCCCGGCCAACGGGAGGCTACACCTTC.

The chain couples TRBV12-3 or TRBV12-4 to TRBJ2-7, with 9 bases lining up with TRBD2. V lost 6 bases and J lost 3; bases outside the gene matches: 9. This CDR3 has 15 residues. The CDR3 DNA sequence: TGTGCCAGCAGCTTCAGCGGGGGGACGATCTACGAGCAGTACTTC. It encodes CASSFSGGTIYEQYF.